Below are 25 T cell receptor beta chains sequenced from a single sample in a study of cytomegalovirus exposure and HLA in healthy donors. Profiled with immunoSEQ multiplex PCR; TCRdb holds only in-frame clones, not every one. The repertoire holds 200,000 to 300,000 clones, around 91% seen once, with approximately 3.1% in the top ten. Sequencing input: PBMCs. These receptors were collected from a woman in her twenties or thirties in good health and CMV-seronegative.

The DNA of the CDR3 is TGTGCCAGCTCACCGACAGGGCCCGGGACTAGCAGAAACGAGCAGTACTTC. Translated, it gives CASSPTGPGTSRNEQYF. The chain carries TRBV18 and TRBJ2-7, with 9 bases lining up with TRBD2. This CDR3 is built from 17 residues. V lost 3 bases and J lost 5; bases outside the gene matches: 14. Germline CDR1 KGHSH, CDR2 LQKENI.

V usage is TRBV27 and J usage is TRBJ2-7; D may be TRBD2 (6 bases). The CDR3 loop spans 18 amino acids. Between the trimmed V and J ends, which lost 5 bases and 4 bases, there was a span of 27 bases. Germline V gives CDR1 MNHEY, CDR2 SMNVEV (reference sequence). The CDR3 protein is CASSPLSSGRPIPYEQYF. CDR3 sequence (DNA): TGTGCCAGCAGTCCCCTCAGTAGCGGAAGACCAATTCCTTACGAGCAGTACTTC.

The rearrangement links TRBV29-1 to TRBJ2-3; D perhaps matches TRBD2 (7 bases). There are 13 residues in the CDR3. The ends were cut back, 4 bases at V and 5 bases at J, with 13 bases in the middle. Germline loops: CDR1 SQVTM, CDR2 ANQGSEA. The CDR3 protein is CSVVRGAGDTQYF. The CDR3 DNA reads TGCAGCGTTGTCCGGGGGGCAGGAGATACGCAGTATTTT.

This sequence joins TRBV7-2 and TRBJ2-5; a weak D match, TRBD2 (6 bases). Trimming removed 5 bases from V and 5 bases from J, with 15 bases in between. Germline V lookup: CDR1 SGHTA, CDR2 FQGNSA. CDR3 length: 14 residues. As DNA, the CDR3 is TGTGCCAGCAGCCAAACTCTAGCGAGCGAGACCCAGTACTTC. It yields the protein CASSQTLASETQYF.

As for this clone: The same CDR3 can be traced to other DNA sequences in this sample. The chain carries TRBV7-6 and TRBJ2-1; TRBD2 matches 7 bases. V shed 1 base and J 2 bases; nucleotides not matched to a gene: 5. Germline-derived CDR1 and CDR2 are SGHVS and FNYEAQ. The CDR3 is made up of 16 amino acids. CDR3 DNA sequence: TGTGCCAGCAGCTTAGTGGCGGGAGTAGCCTACAATGAGCAGTTCTTC. Protein sequence: CASSLVAGVAYNEQFF.

This rearrangement joins TRBV14 to TRBJ2-6; D is uncertain. V was pared by 2 bases and J by 0 bases, with 5 bases between. The CDR3 loop spans 15 amino acids. CDR1 is SGHDN, CDR2 FVKESK, per germline. The CDR3: CASSQWTSGANVLTF. CDR3 coding DNA: TGTGCCAGCAGCCAATGGACCTCTGGGGCCAACGTCCTGACTTTC.

The V gene is TRBV14, the J gene TRBJ1-4, with 8 bases matching TRBD1. CDR1 and CDR2 from the germline V gene are SGHDN and FVKESK. This CDR3 has 17 amino acids. V trimming: 4 bases; J trimming: 3 bases; junction bases outside the gene matches: 10. The CDR3 protein is CASSLFRGRAPNEKLFF. The CDR3 region has the DNA TGTGCCAGCAGCCTCTTCAGGGGGCGAGCCCCTAATGAAAAACTGTTTTTT.

On this clone: Other nucleotide sequences from this sample produce the same CDR3. The chain combines TRBV29-1 with TRBJ2-6; D is ambiguous. Trimming removed 3 bases from V and 1 base from J, with 4 bases in between. From germline, CDR1 is SQVTM and CDR2 ANQGSEA. The CDR3 has 13 residues. The CDR3 protein is CSVESSGANVLTF. The CDR3, as DNA: TGCAGCGTTGAGTCTTCTGGGGCCAACGTCCTGACTTTC.

The chain combines TRBV7-7 with TRBJ1-5, with TRBD1 as a possible D gene (6 bases). The CDR3 runs 15 residues. V was cut by 4 bases and J by 0 bases, with 10 bases left in between. CDR1 is SSHAT and CDR2 is FNYEAQ in the germline V gene (reference sequence). The CDR3: CASSYEQGSNQPQHF. In DNA form, the CDR3 reads TGTGCCAGCAGCTACGAACAGGGTAGCAATCAGCCCCAGCATTTT.

The rearrangement links TRBV4-3 to TRBJ1-1; D unresolved. Germline-derived CDR1 and CDR2 are LGHNA and YSLEER. CDR3 size: 12 residues. Trimming took 3 bases from V and 7 from J, leaving 9 bases between them. CDR3 nucleotides: TGCGCCAGCAGCCAGGACGGGATTGAAGCTTTCTTT. The encoded protein is CASSQDGIEAFF.

This sequence joins TRBV7-8 and TRBJ2-1, with 9 bases identical to TRBD1. V trimming: 10 bases; J trimming: 6 bases; junction bases outside the gene matches: 13. The germline V gene encodes CDR1 SGHVS and CDR2 FQNEAQ. This CDR3 is 15 amino acids long. CDR3 in amino acids: CATNTGTGNTNEQFF. The CDR3, as DNA: TGTGCCACCAACACTGGGACAGGGAATACCAATGAGCAGTTCTTC.

This chain joins TRBV5-6 and TRBJ2-5, with 7 bases identical to TRBD2. J gave up 4 bases and V 4 bases, and 7 bases lay outside the gene matches. Germline CDR1 is SGHDT and CDR2 is YYEEEE. There are 14 residues in the CDR3. CDR3 protein: CASSTGTKPETQYF. The CDR3, as DNA: TGTGCCAGCAGCACCGGGACTAAGCCAGAGACCCAGTACTTC.

This sequence joins TRBV27 and TRBJ2-1; 8 positions agree with TRBD2. This CDR3 has 15 amino acids. The junction had 4 bases not matched to a gene; V was cut back by 5 bases and J by 1 base. Germline CDR1 reads MNHEY; CDR2 reads SMNVEV (reference sequence). CDR3 sequence (DNA): TGTGCCAGCAGTAGAGCGGGAGTATCCTACAATGAGCAGTTCTTC. It is translated as CASSRAGVSYNEQFF.

The V call is TRBV4-2, the J call TRBJ2-1, with 8 bases lining up with TRBD2. The CDR3 consists of 19 residues. Germline trimming cut 0 bases from V and 1 base from J; bases unmatched to any gene: 11. Germline loops: CDR1 LGHNA, CDR2 YNFKEQ. CDR3 amino acids: CASSQDPGSGSFSYNEQFF. CDR3 nucleotides: TGTGCCAGCAGCCAAGATCCCGGAAGCGGGAGCTTTTCCTACAATGAGCAGTTCTTC.

The chain has TRBV11-1 and TRBJ2-4; D not certain. The V and J ends lost 0 bases and 0 bases respectively, with 9 bases between them. The CDR3 has 16 residues. Germline CDR1 and CDR2: SGHAT and FQDESV (reference sequence). The chain's CDR3 is CASSLAGSVAKNIQYF. CDR3 DNA: TGTGCCAGCAGCTTAGCGGGGTCGGTAGCCAAAAACATTCAGTACTTC.

This clone was picked up one time. The gene calls are TRBV6-5 and TRBJ2-1; the match to TRBD1 covers 8 bases. The CDR3 is 12 residues long. Germline CDR1 is MNHEY and CDR2 is SVGAGI. J lost 8 bases, V lost 5 bases, and 2 bases had no gene match. The DNA of the CDR3 is TGTGCCAGCAGTCGGACAGGGTATGAGCAGTTCTTC. This sequence encodes CASSRTGYEQFF.

This chain links TRBV30 with TRBJ2-2; 10 bases line up with TRBD1. The CDR3 sequence is 18 residues long. The germline gives CDR1 GTSNPN, CDR2 SVGIG (reference sequence). Germline trimming cut 0 bases from V and 7 bases from J; bases unmatched to any gene: 14. The CDR3 nucleotides read TGTGCCTGGAGTGTGAAAGGGACAGGGGTAAAGTTTGGCGGGGAGCTGTTTTTT. Its translation is CAWSVKGTGVKFGGELFF.

For this clone: The same CDR3 arises from other DNA sequences in this sample as well. J is TRBJ2-5 and V is TRBV20-1; D call uncertain. In germline, CDR1 is DFQATT, CDR2 SNEGSKA (reference sequence). Trimming pared 1 base from V and 5 bases from J, leaving 2 bases between. The CDR3 is made up of 10 amino acids. The CDR3 loop reads CSARGETQYF. The DNA of the CDR3 is TGCAGTGCTAGAGGGGAGACCCAGTACTTC.

V gene TRBV2 combines with J gene TRBJ2-5; the D gene could be TRBD1 or TRBD2 (6 bases each). Trimming pared 7 bases from V and 0 bases from J, leaving 15 bases between. CDR1 is SNHLY, CDR2 FYNNEI, per germline. The CDR3 has 15 residues. The CDR3 region is CASNEGDLNQETQYF. For the CDR3, the DNA is TGTGCCAGCAATGAGGGGGACTTAAACCAAGAGACCCAGTACTTC.

The chain uses TRBV28 and TRBJ2-7; a weak D match, TRBD2 (5 bases). Germline V gene sequence: CDR1 MDHEN, CDR2 SYDVKM. The CDR3 is made up of 16 amino acids. V lost 7 bases and J 4 bases, leaving 23 bases between the germline ends. The CDR3 reads CASTLTGNSLPYEQYF. CDR3 bases: TGTGCCAGCACCCTCACGGGAAATAGTCTCCCTTACGAGCAGTACTTC.

CDR3 sequence reads: CASSFGGLNEQYF. The CDR3 DNA reads as TGTGCCAGCAGCTTCGGGGGGCTTAACGAGCAGTACTTC. The chain joins TRBV11-2 to TRBJ2-7; D possibly corresponds to TRBD2 (7 bases). The germline V and J ends were trimmed by 3 bases and 5 bases, with 11 bases remaining between them. This CDR3 has 13 residues. The germline CDR1 and CDR2 sequences are SGHAT and FQNNGV.

The chain couples TRBV9 to TRBJ2-3, with TRBD2 identical over 9 bases. In germline, CDR1 is SGDLS, CDR2 YYNGEE. V was clipped by 0 bases and J by 10 bases; unmatched bases: 9. The CDR3 is made up of 15 amino acids. CDR3 region: CASSVDSGSGWAQYF. CDR3 coding DNA: TGTGCCAGCAGCGTAGATAGCGGGAGTGGTTGGGCGCAGTATTTT.

This chain links TRBV27 with TRBJ1-2; TRBD1 is a possible D gene (6 bases). CDR1 MNHEY and CDR2 SMNVEV come from the germline V gene (reference sequence). V was cut by 8 bases and J by 6 bases, with 22 bases left in between. This CDR3 region has 15 residues. In DNA, the CDR3 is TGTGCCAGCGGATTCCTTGGGGGGGGCGCGCATGGCTACACCTTC. Its protein is CASGFLGGGAHGYTF.

The chain has TRBV4-3 and TRBJ1-3; D is unresolved. CDR3 length: 14 amino acids. The germline CDR1 and CDR2 sequences are LGHNA and YSLEER. V lost 4 bases, J lost 0 bases, and 7 bases lay in between. The CDR3 sequence is CASSPFTSGNTIYF. The CDR3 DNA is TGCGCCAGCAGCCCTTTCACCTCTGGAAACACCATATATTTT.

The J gene is TRBJ2-1, the V gene TRBV27, with 7 bases aligning to TRBD2. This CDR3 is 14 amino acids long. V lost 4 bases, J lost 2 bases, and 2 bases stayed unmatched. Germline V gene lookup returns CDR1 MNHEY and CDR2 SMNVEV (reference sequence). Written as DNA, the CDR3 is TGTGCCAGCAGTTGGGGAGGGACCTACAATGAGCAGTTCTTC. This gives the protein CASSWGGTYNEQFF.